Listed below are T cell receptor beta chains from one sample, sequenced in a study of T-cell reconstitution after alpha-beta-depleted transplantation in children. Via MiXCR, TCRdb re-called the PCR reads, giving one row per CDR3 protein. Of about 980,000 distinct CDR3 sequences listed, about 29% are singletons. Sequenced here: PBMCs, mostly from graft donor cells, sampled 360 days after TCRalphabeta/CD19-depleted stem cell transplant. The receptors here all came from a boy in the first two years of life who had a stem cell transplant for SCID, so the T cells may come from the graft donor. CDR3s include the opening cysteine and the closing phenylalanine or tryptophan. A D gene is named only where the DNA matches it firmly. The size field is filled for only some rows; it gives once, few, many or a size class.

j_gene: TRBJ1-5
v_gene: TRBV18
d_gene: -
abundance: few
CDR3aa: CASSPSAGPQHF
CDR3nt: TGTGCCAGCTCACCATCCGCTGGGCCCCAGCATTTT

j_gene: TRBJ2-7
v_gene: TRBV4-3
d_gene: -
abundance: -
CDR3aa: CASSRTIAGATYEQYF
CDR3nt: TGCGCCAGCAGCCGGACGATCGCAGGGGCTACCTACGAGCAGTACTTC

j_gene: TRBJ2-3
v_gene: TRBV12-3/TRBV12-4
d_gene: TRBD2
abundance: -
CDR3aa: CASSPGGDSYTQYF
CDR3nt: TGTGCCAGCAGTCCGGGAGGGGATTCGTATACGCAGTATTTT

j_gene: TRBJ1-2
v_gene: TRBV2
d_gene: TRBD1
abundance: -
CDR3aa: CASLEKTGVYGYTF
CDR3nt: TGTGCCAGCTTAGAAAAGACAGGGGTCTATGGCTACACCTTC

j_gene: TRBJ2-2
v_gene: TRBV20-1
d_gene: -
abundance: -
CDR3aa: CSARSTGSNTGELFF
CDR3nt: TGCAGTGCTAGGTCTACCGGTTCGAACACCGGGGAGCTGTTTTTT

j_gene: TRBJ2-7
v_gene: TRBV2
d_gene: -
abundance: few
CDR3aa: CASSVVYEQYF
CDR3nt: TGTGCCAGCAGCGTTGTCTACGAGCAGTACTTC

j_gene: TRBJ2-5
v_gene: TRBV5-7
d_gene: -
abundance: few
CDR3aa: CASSSPGERQYQETQYF
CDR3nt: TGTGCCAGCAGCTCCCCCGGCGAGCGGCAGTACCAAGAGACCCAGTACTTC

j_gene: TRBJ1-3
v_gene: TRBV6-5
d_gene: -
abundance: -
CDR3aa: CASSYGVGGSGNTIYF
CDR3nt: TGTGCCAGCAGTTACGGAGTTGGAGGCTCTGGAAACACCATATATTTT

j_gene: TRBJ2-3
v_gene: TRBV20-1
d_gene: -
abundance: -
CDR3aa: CSARPAVFTDTQYF
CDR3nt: TGCAGTGCTAGACCGGCCGTGTTCACAGATACGCAGTATTTT

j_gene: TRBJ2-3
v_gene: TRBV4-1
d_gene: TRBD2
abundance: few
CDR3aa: CASSGTSGGPQDTQYF
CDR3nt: TGCGCCAGCAGCGGCACTAGCGGGGGGCCTCAAGATACGCAGTATTTT

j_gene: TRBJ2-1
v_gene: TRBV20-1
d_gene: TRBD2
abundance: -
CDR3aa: CSAGLAGGLGVF
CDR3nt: TGCAGTGCCGGACTAGCGGGGGGGCTCGGAGTCTTC

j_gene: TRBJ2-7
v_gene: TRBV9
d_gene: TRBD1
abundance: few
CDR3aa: CASSMQGVPYEQYF
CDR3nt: TGTGCCAGCAGCATGCAGGGGGTTCCCTACGAGCAGTACTTC

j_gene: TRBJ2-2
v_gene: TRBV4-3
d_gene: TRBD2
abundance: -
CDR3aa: CASSQLAGGLSELFF
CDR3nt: TGCGCCAGCAGCCAACTAGCGGGGGGTCTTAGTGAGCTGTTTTTT

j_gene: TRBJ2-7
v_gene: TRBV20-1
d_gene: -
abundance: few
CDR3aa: CSARALPYEQYF
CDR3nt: TGCAGTGCTAGGGCCCTCCCCTACGAGCAGTACTTC

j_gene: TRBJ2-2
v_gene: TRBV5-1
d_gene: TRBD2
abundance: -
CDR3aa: CASSLVVAGPNTGELFF
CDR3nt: TGCGCCAGCAGCTTGGTTGTAGCGGGCCCGAACACCGGGGAGCTGTTTTTT

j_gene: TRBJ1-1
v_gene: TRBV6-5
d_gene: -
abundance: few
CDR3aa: CASSYGTAWNTEAFF
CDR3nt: TGTGCCAGCAGTTACGGGACGGCCTGGAACACTGAAGCTTTCTTT

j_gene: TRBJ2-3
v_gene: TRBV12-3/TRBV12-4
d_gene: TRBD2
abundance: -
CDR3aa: CASRLAGGADTQYF
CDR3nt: TGTGCCAGCAGGCTAGCGGGGGGCGCAGATACGCAGTATTTT

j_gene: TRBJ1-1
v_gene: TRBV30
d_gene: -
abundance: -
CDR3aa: CAWSEGGRDTEAFF
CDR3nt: TGTGCCTGGAGTGAAGGGGGGAGGGACACTGAAGCTTTCTTT

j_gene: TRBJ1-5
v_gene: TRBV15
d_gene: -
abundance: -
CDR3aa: CATSRDSRGLSNQPQHF
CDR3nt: TGTGCCACCAGCAGAGATTCCAGGGGCTTAAGCAATCAGCCCCAGCATTTT

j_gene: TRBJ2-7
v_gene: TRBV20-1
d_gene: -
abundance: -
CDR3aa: CSARDPTRVPYEQYF
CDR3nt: TGCAGTGCTAGAGATCCGACTAGAGTCCCCTACGAGCAGTACTTC

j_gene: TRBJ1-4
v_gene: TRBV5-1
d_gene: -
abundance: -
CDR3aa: CASSLRRVGEKLFF
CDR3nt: TGCGCCAGCAGCCTACGTAGGGTTGGGGAAAAACTGTTTTTT

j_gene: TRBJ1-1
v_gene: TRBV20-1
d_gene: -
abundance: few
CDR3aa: CSAREVGRVDTEAFF
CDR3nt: TGCAGTGCTAGAGAGGTTGGCAGGGTGGACACTGAAGCTTTCTTT

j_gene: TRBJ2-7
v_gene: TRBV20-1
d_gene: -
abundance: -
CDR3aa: CSARDPLSPYEAGYYEQYF
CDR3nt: TGCAGTGCTAGAGATCCCCTATCCCCCTATGAGGCAGGGTACTACGAGCAGTACTTC

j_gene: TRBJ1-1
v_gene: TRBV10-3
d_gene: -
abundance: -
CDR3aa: CAISAEGRGNTEAFF
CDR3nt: TGTGCCATCAGTGCAGAAGGACGGGGGAACACTGAAGCTTTCTTT

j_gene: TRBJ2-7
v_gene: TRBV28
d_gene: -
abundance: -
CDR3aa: CASSLHGNEQYF
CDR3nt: TGTGCCAGCAGTTTGCATGGAAACGAGCAGTACTTC

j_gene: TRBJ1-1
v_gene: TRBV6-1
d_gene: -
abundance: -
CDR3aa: CASTPYRLNTEAFF
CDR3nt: TGTGCCAGCACCCCTTATAGGCTGAACACTGAAGCTTTCTTT

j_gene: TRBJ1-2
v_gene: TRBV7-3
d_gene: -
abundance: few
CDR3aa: CASSLSGSTSYGYTF
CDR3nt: TGTGCCAGCAGCTTAAGCGGGTCCACTTCCTATGGCTACACCTTC